These 9 T cell receptor beta chains were sequenced from one sample in a study of regulatory T cells in long-lasting Graves disease. To make TCR beta libraries, researchers used iRepertoire HTBI primers and Arm-PCR of CDR3 regions. From the multiplex PCR reads, TCRdb called clonotypes with MiXCR, one entry per CDR3 protein. The sample has some 220,000 distinct CDR3 sequences, about 19% seen once. Time point here: newly diagnosed GD, antithyroid drugs for less than 3 months. Preparation of the TCR library used RNA extracted from PBMCs. A further study also used this sample, focusing on T cells in Graves' hyperthyroidism and ophthalmopathy.

Material: peripheral blood mononuclear cells (PBMCs), obtained at new diagnosis, from a patient treated with antithyroid drugs. These TCRs come from a young woman with Graves disease.

This clonotype was seen repeatedly, ten times or more. This rearrangement joins TRBV27 to TRBJ2-7; D remains unclear. CDR3 size: 11 residues. Trimming removed 3 bases from V and 7 bases from J, with 7 bases in between. Germline CDR1 MNHEY, CDR2 SMNVEV (reference sequence). The CDR3 nucleotides are TGTGCCAGCAGTTTTGATTGGGAGCAGTACTTC. Amino acid sequence: CASSFDWEQYF.

This clonotype came up many times. The chain employs TRBV28 and TRBJ2-5; D unresolved. The ends were cut back, 6 bases at V and 3 bases at J, with 5 bases in the middle. The CDR3 has 11 amino acids. Germline values: CDR1 MDHEN, CDR2 SYDVKM. The chain's CDR3 is CASSLEETQYF. CDR3 coding DNA: TGTGCCAGCAGCTTAGAAGAGACCCAGTACTTC.

Note on this clonotype: This likely stems from a read error, as it lies one base from a far larger clone. The V and J genes are TRBV11-1 and TRBJ1-1; 12 positions agree with TRBD1. The CDR3 extends over 15 amino acids. J lost 3 bases, V lost 4 bases, and 3 bases had no gene match. Germline V CDR1 and CDR2: SGHAT, FQDESV (reference sequence). The CDR3 DNA sequence: TGTGCCAGCAGCTGGGACAGGGGGCAGGACACTGAAGCTTTCTTT. It yields the protein CASSWDRGQDTEAFF.

This clonotype was seen many times. The CDR3 DNA reads TGTGCCAGCATTGAGGCCTCCGGTCAGCCCCAGCATTTT. This sequence encodes CASIEASGQPQHF. The V and J genes are TRBV2 and TRBJ1-5; D is uncertain. The CDR3 is 13 residues long. Trimming took off 7 bases at V and 6 bases at J, with 13 bases between the two ends. Germline CDR1 and CDR2: SNHLY and FYNNEI.

This clonotype came up many times. This chain uses TRBV20-1 with TRBJ1-2, with TRBD1 matching 9 bases. Germline values: CDR1 DFQATT, CDR2 SNEGSKA (reference sequence). The CDR3 covers 14 residues. J gave up 8 bases and V 1 base, and 8 bases lay outside the gene matches. In DNA form, the CDR3 reads TGCAGTGCTAGAGCGGACAGGGGAACGCGGGGCTACACCTTC. Translation: CSARADRGTRGYTF.

This clonotype occurred many times. V usage is TRBV6-1 and J usage is TRBJ2-5; D ambiguous. There are 11 residues in the CDR3. The ends were cut back, 6 bases at V and 4 bases at J, with 6 bases in the middle. Looked up from germline, CDR1 is MNHNS and CDR2 is SASEGT. CDR3 sequence: CASRIRETQYF. CDR3 in DNA: TGTGCCAGCAGAATTCGAGAGACCCAGTACTTC.

The chain uses TRBV2 and TRBJ1-2, with 11 bases matching TRBD1. This CDR3 comprises 16 residues. Germline values: CDR1 SNHLY, CDR2 FYNNEI. The ends lost 4 bases at V and 3 bases at J; junction bases unmatched: 7. CDR3 in DNA: TGTGCCAGCAGTGTGGGGACAGGGGGAAGGGACTATGGCTACACCTTC. Translating gives CASSVGTGGRDYGYTF. Variable domain in full (rest from reference TRBV2 and TRBJ1-2): EPEVTQTPSHQVTQMGQEVILRCVPISNHLYFYWYRQILGQKVEFLVSFYNNEISEKSEIFDDQFSVERPDGSNFTLKIRSTKLEDSAMYFCASSVGTGGRDYGYTFGSGTRLTVV.

This clonotype was picked up many times. V usage is TRBV7-9 and J usage is TRBJ2-7; D gene ambiguous. The CDR3 is 15 amino acids. Trimming pared 5 bases from V and 0 bases from J, leaving 14 bases between. Germline CDR1 and CDR2: SEHNR and FQNEAQ (reference sequence). In DNA form, the CDR3 reads TGTGCCAGCAGCAAGAGCCGAACAAGCTCCTACGAGCAGTACTTC. Its translation: CASSKSRTSSYEQYF.

This clonotype was observed at least ten times. The chain links TRBV2 to TRBJ2-2; 7 bases fit TRBD1. J gave up 0 bases and V 8 bases, and 6 bases lay outside the gene matches. The germline CDR1 and CDR2 sequences are SNHLY and FYNNEI. The CDR3 is 15 residues long. CDR3 sequence reads: CASSGQESNTGELFF. Written as DNA, the CDR3 is TGTGCCAGCTCTGGACAGGAATCGAACACCGGGGAGCTGTTTTTT.